The rows below give T cell receptor beta chains drawn from one sample of a study of OX40 agonist ivuxolimab in advanced cancers. Repertoires were generated with immunoSEQ multiplex PCR, while TCRdb's copy carries only in-frame clones and drops some. There are 55,000 to 85,000 clones in the sample; 86% occur only once, and approximately 2.5% lies in the top ten. This material consisted of CD4+ or CD8+ T cells sorted from blood, taken in a trial of the OX40 agonist ivuxolimab. The receptors here all came from an adult with an advanced solid tumor such as melanoma, head and neck, liver or kidney cancer. The CDR3 runs from the conserved cysteine through the conserved F or W. A D gene is named only where the DNA matches it firmly. Clone size is not always given. Where it is, it says once, few, many or a class for expanded clones.

clone_size j_call d_call v_call cdr3_nt cdr3_aa
NA TRBJ2-1 TRBD1 TRBV5-1 TGCGCCAGCAGCCGCTCCGGGACAGGGCCCTACAATGAGCAGTTCTTC CASSRSGTGPYNEQFF
NA TRBJ1-4 NA TRBV6-5 TGTGCCAGCAGTCACCAGGGTGAAAAACTGTTTTTT CASSHQGEKLFF
NA TRBJ1-5 NA TRBV6-6 TGTGCCAGCACCTCCGGCAGGGGCGACAATCAGCCCCAGCATTTT CASTSGRGDNQPQHF
NA TRBJ1-2 TRBD1 TRBV5-1 TGCGCCAGCAGCACGACAGGGGGGTTCGGCTACACCTTC CASSTTGGFGYTF
NA TRBJ1-1 NA TRBV9 TGTGCCAGCAGCTTTAGCGTGAACACTGAAGCTTTCTTT CASSFSVNTEAFF
NA TRBJ2-1 NA TRBV9 TGTGCCAGCAGCGTCCTGGGGGGCAATGAGCAGTTCTTC CASSVLGGNEQFF
NA TRBJ1-2 NA TRBV5-4 TGTGCCAGCAGCTTGGACGGGGCTAACTATGGCTACACCTTC CASSLDGANYGYTF
NA TRBJ1-1 NA TRBV4-1 TGCGCCAGCAGCCAAAGTCATGGGGGCACTGAAGCTTTCTTT CASSQSHGGTEAFF
few TRBJ2-1 TRBD2 TRBV6-1 TGTGCCAGCAGCGCTACTAGCGGGGAGTACAATGAGCAGTTCTTC CASSATSGEYNEQFF
NA TRBJ1-4 NA TRBV5-6 TGTGCCAGCAGCTTTAGGGGTGGGGAAAAACTGTTTTTT CASSFRGGEKLFF
NA TRBJ2-3 TRBD2 TRBV7-2 TGTGCCAGCAGCACCGGGACTAGCGGGGGGCGAGCAGATACGCAGTATTTT CASSTGTSGGRADTQYF
NA TRBJ1-2 NA TRBV9 TGTGCCAGCAGCGTAGGTACCAACTATGGCTACACCTTC CASSVGTNYGYTF
NA TRBJ2-3 NA TRBV7-6 TGTGCCAGCAGCTTAGCCAGGGAGTGGGATACGCAGTATTTT CASSLAREWDTQYF